These 8 T cell receptor beta chains came from one sample sequenced in a study of blood T cell repertoires in COVID-19. Profiling relied on immunoSEQ multiplex PCR, and the TCRdb table lists in-frame clones only, not all of them. The table has more than 120,000 clones, 80% to 90% seen once. Sequenced input: peripheral blood. These receptors originate from a woman aged 45-60 years with active or convalescent COVID-19.

The chain carries TRBV18 and TRBJ1-1, with 8 bases lining up with TRBD1. Germline V gene sequence: CDR1 KGHSH, CDR2 LQKENI. The trim removed 8 bases at V and 1 base at J, leaving 3 bases unmatched. The CDR3 has 13 amino acids. The CDR3 here is CASTTGENTEAFF. CDR3 DNA: TGTGCCAGCACGACAGGGGAGAACACTGAAGCTTTCTTT.

The V and J genes are TRBV29-1 and TRBJ1-2; D might be TRBD1 (6 bases). V lost 3 bases to trimming and J lost 3 bases, with 8 bases between them. CDR1 and CDR2 from the germline V gene are SQVTM and ANQGSEA. The CDR3 totals 12 residues. The CDR3 DNA sequence: TGCAGCGTTGAGAACAGGGACTATGGCTACACCTTC. It is translated as CSVENRDYGYTF. Supplemented by reference TRBV29-1 and TRBJ1-2, the full variable domain reads SAVISQKPSRDICQRGTSLTIQCQVDSQVTMMFWYRQQPGQSLTLIATANQGSEATYESGFVIDKFPISRPNLTFSTLTVSNMSPEDSSIYLCSVENRDYGYTFGSGTRLTVV.

V usage is TRBV14 and J usage is TRBJ1-1; D is possibly TRBD1 (5 bases). This CDR3 is built from 15 residues. Trimming removed 6 bases from V and 4 bases from J, with 18 bases in between. Germline CDR1 reads SGHDN; CDR2 reads FVKESK. The CDR3, as DNA: TGTGCCAGCAGTGGGTGGGGGGGACGTATCACTGAAGCTTTCTTT. It yields the protein CASSGWGGRITEAFF.

In its sample, this clone was seen once. The J gene is TRBJ1-6, the V gene TRBV28; TRBD1 is a possible D gene (6 bases). With 6 bases removed from V and 5 bases from J, the gap between germline ends came to 11 bases. Germline CDR1 MDHEN, CDR2 SYDVKM. This CDR3 is 14 amino acids long. CDR3 DNA: TGTGCCAGCAGACAGGGCGATGATAATTCACCCCTCCACTTT. Its protein product is CASRQGDDNSPLHF.

The chain couples TRBV27 to TRBJ2-1; D may be TRBD1 (5 bases). The CDR3 length is 13 residues. V shed 3 bases and J shed 8 bases, with 11 bases lying between them. CDR1 is MNHEY, CDR2 SMNVEV, per germline (reference sequence). The CDR3 loop is CASSLVGLDEQFF. As DNA, the CDR3 is TGTGCCAGCAGTTTGGTGGGGCTGGATGAGCAGTTCTTC.

CDR3 DNA sequence: TGTGCCTGGGGACAGGGAAGAGGTGAAAAACTGTTTTTT. Its protein is CAWGQGRGEKLFF. The chain links TRBV30 to TRBJ1-4, with 8 bases matching TRBD1. This CDR3 spans 13 amino acids. Unmatched junction bases numbered 6, after V lost 5 bases and J lost 7 bases. Germline loops: CDR1 GTSNPN, CDR2 SVGIG (reference sequence).

This clone was recorded once. The chain links TRBV29-1 to TRBJ2-7; 10 bases match TRBD2. V was clipped by 5 bases and J by 4 bases; unmatched bases: 11. The CDR3 spans 15 residues. Germline loops: CDR1 SQVTM, CDR2 ANQGSEA. The CDR3 protein is CSVTASGGIPYEQYF. The CDR3 DNA sequence: TGCAGCGTTACGGCTAGCGGGGGAATTCCATACGAGCAGTACTTC.

The DNA of the CDR3 is TGCGCCAGCAGCTTGGACAGGCCACAAGAGACCCAGTACTTC. It yields the protein CASSLDRPQETQYF. The genes are TRBV4-1 and TRBJ2-5; TRBD1 matches at 7 bases. Per the germline V gene, CDR1 is MGHRA and CDR2 is YSYEKL. The J segment lost 2 bases and the V segment lost 5 bases, leaving 5 bases of the junction unmatched. CDR3 length: 14 amino acids.